This TCR beta chain appears in the sequencing data of a study of blood T cells in healthy people across ages. Trimming removed 3 bases at V and 7 bases at J, with 13 bases between. CDR1 is MNHEY and CDR2 is SMNVEV in the germline V gene (reference sequence). This CDR3 has 13 residues. A second 7 to 11 cycle PCR used barcoded and J-beta primers. TCRdb re-analysed the 5' RACE reads in MiXCR, keeping a single row per CDR3 protein. The repertoire has a few hundred thousand distinct CDR3 sequences, 45% to 65% of them found once; the top ten carry under 60%. The chain links TRBV27 to TRBJ2-7; D is unclear. The sequenced sample consisted of blood. This receptor was identified in a man between 60 and 75 years old in good health. The CDR3 bases are TGTGCCAGCAGTTTTCTCTTGGGCAATGAGCAGTACTTC. Translating gives CASSFLLGNEQYF.